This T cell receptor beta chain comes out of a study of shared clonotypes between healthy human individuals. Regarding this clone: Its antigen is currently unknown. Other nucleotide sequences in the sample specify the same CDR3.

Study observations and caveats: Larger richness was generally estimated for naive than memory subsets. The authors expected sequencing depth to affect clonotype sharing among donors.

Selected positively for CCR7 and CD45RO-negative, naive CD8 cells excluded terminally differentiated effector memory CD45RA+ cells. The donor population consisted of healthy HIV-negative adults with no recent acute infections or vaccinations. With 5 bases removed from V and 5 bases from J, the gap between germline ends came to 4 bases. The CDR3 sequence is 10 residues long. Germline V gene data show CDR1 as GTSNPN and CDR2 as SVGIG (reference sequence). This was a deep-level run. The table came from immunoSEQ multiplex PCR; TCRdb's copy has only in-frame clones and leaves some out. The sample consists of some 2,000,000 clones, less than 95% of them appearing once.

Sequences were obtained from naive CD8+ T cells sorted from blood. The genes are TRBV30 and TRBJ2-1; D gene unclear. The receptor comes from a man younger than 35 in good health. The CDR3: CAWGHNEQFF. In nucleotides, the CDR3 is TGTGCCTGGGGCCACAATGAGCAGTTCTTC.